These 32 T cell receptor beta chains were all obtained from the same sample, sequenced in a study of OX40 agonist ivuxolimab in advanced cancers. Data came from immunoSEQ multiplex PCR; TCRdb stores just in-frame clones and leaves some out. The sample includes some 45,000 clones, around 89% seen only once; the top ten take roughly 4.5%. The sample consisted of CD4+ or CD8+ T cells sorted from blood, taken in a trial of the OX40 agonist ivuxolimab. The receptor set was obtained from an adult with an advanced solid tumor such as melanoma, head and neck, liver or kidney cancer.

This clone was seen a few times. The chain joins TRBV19 to TRBJ2-7; possibly TRBD1 for D (5 bases). This CDR3 comprises 14 residues. V was cut by 3 bases and J by 1 base, with 10 bases left in between. The V gene's germline CDR1 is LNHDA and CDR2 SQIVND (reference sequence). Written as DNA, the CDR3 is TGTGCCAGTAGTATTTCAGGGTGGTCCTACGAGCAGTACTTC. It translates to CASSISGWSYEQYF.

This clone has just one count. The chain combines TRBV7-9 with TRBJ2-1, with 13 bases identical to TRBD2. V trimming: 5 bases; J trimming: 6 bases; junction bases outside the gene matches: 7. The CDR3 spans 16 residues. Germline V CDR1 and CDR2: SEHNR, FQNEAQ (reference sequence). CDR3 in amino acids: CASSDRLAGGANEQFF. The CDR3 nucleotides are TGTGCCAGCAGCGACAGACTAGCGGGGGGCGCCAATGAGCAGTTCTTC.

The chain employs TRBV7-3 and TRBJ1-5, with no clear D. CDR1 and CDR2 (germline): SGHTA, FQGTGA. The CDR3 consists of 14 residues. V gave up 1 base and J gave up 7 bases, with 11 bases separating them. The CDR3 protein is CASSLNLIGQPQHF. The CDR3 coding sequence is TGTGCCAGCAGCTTAAACTTAATCGGGCAGCCCCAGCATTTT.

This clone was recorded only once. The rearrangement links TRBV6-1 to TRBJ1-5, with 7 bases aligning to TRBD1. Germline assignment: CDR1 MNHNS and CDR2 SASEGT. This CDR3 spans 14 amino acids. Trimming took 5 bases from V and 3 from J; bases not matched to a gene: 4. CDR3 sequence reads: CASSSGQDNQPQHF. The DNA of the CDR3 is TGTGCCAGCAGTTCCGGACAGGACAATCAGCCCCAGCATTTT.

The CDR3 spells CAWSPGGVDTQYF. DNA of the CDR3: TGTGCCTGGAGCCCCGGAGGGGTAGATACGCAGTATTTT. The V call is TRBV30, the J call TRBJ2-3; possibly TRBD2 for D (6 bases). This CDR3 has 13 amino acids. Trimming took 3 bases from V and 5 from J, leaving 12 bases between them. CDR1 and CDR2 from the germline V gene are GTSNPN and SVGIG (reference sequence).

This chain uses TRBV10-3 with TRBJ2-1; 9 bases are a match to TRBD1. Germline CDR1 is ENHRY and CDR2 is SYGVKD. The CDR3 is 15 residues long. Germline trimming cut 4 bases from V and 7 bases from J; bases unmatched to any gene: 8. The CDR3 here is CAISGPGQGRNEQFF. The CDR3 nucleotides read TGTGCCATCAGTGGGCCGGGACAGGGCCGGAATGAGCAGTTCTTC.

The V gene is TRBV7-2, the J gene TRBJ1-4, with 7 bases matching TRBD1. Germline CDR1 and CDR2: SGHTA and FQGNSA. CDR3 size: 15 residues. With V trimmed by 4 bases and J by 7 bases, 9 bases remained unmatched. The chain's CDR3 is CASSSEGASSEKLFF. In nucleotides, the CDR3 is TGTGCCAGCAGCTCAGAGGGGGCGAGTTCTGAAAAACTGTTTTTT. Based on the CDR3 plus reference TRBV7-2 and TRBJ1-4, the full variable domain is GAGVSQSPSNKVTEKGKDVELRCDPISGHTALYWYRQSLGQGLEFLIYFQGNSAPDKSGLPSDRFSAERTGGSVSTLTIQRTQQEDSAVYLCASSSEGASSEKLFFGSGTQLSVL.

The rearrangement joins TRBV25-1 to TRBJ2-2; TRBD1 agrees at 9 bases. The germline V gene has CDR1 MGHDK and CDR2 SYGVNS. The CDR3 covers 16 residues. The V gene end was trimmed by 6 bases and the J gene end by 5 bases; junction bases not matched to a gene: 10. CDR3 residues: CASRHTGQGKTGELFF. CDR3 sequence (DNA): TGTGCCAGCAGACACACGGGACAGGGAAAGACCGGGGAGCTGTTTTTT.

The genes are TRBV13 and TRBJ1-3, with 10 bases aligning to TRBD1. The CDR3 contains 14 residues. Germline V gene sequence: CDR1 PRHDT, CDR2 FYEKMQ (reference sequence). The trim removed 5 bases at V and 4 bases at J, leaving 2 bases unmatched. DNA of the CDR3: TGTGCCAGCAGCGTGGACAGGGGGGGAAACACCATATATTTT. The encoded protein is CASSVDRGGNTIYF.

The rearrangement links TRBV30 to TRBJ1-1, with TRBD1 matching over 8 bases. After removal of 4 bases from V and 0 bases from J, the junction contained 4 bases not matched to a gene. Germline lookup yields CDR1 GTSNPN and CDR2 SVGIG (reference sequence). The CDR3 is made up of 14 amino acids. The DNA of the CDR3 is TGTGCCTGGACTCGGACAGGGTTGAACACTGAAGCTTTCTTT. Amino acids: CAWTRTGLNTEAFF. Complete variable domain (other parts from reference TRBV30 and TRBJ1-1): SQTIHQWPATLVQPVGSPLSLECTVEGTSNPNLYWYRQAAGRGLQLLFYSVGIGQISSEVPQNLSASRPQDRQFILSSKKLLLSDSGFYLCAWTRTGLNTEAFFGQGTRLTVV.

The chain couples TRBV7-6 to TRBJ2-3, with D possibly TRBD1 on 7 matching bases. Trimming took off 5 bases at V and 0 bases at J, with 12 bases between the two ends. The CDR3 length is 15 residues. Germline V gene data show CDR1 as SGHVS and CDR2 as FNYEAQ. The CDR3 loop reads CASSPTGRSTDTQYF. The DNA of the CDR3 is TGTGCCAGCAGCCCGACAGGGAGGAGCACAGATACGCAGTATTTT.

The CDR3 DNA is TGTGCCAGCATAGCGGGAGGAGATACGCAGTATTTT. Encoded protein: CASIAGGDTQYF. V usage is TRBV7-9 and J usage is TRBJ2-3, with 10 bases matching TRBD2. Trimming took 7 bases from V and 5 from J; bases not matched to a gene: 0. The CDR3 sequence is 12 residues long. Germline V lookup: CDR1 SEHNR, CDR2 FQNEAQ (reference sequence).

V usage is TRBV10-1 and J usage is TRBJ1-6, with 7 nucleotides matching TRBD1. Germline lookup yields CDR1 WNHNN and CDR2 SYGVQD (reference sequence). This CDR3 spans 16 amino acids. The V segment lost 10 bases and the J segment 7 bases; nucleotides outside the gene matches: 16. The CDR3 region is CANIPPGGRGNSPLHF. DNA of the CDR3: TGCGCCAACATTCCCCCAGGGGGACGGGGGAATTCACCCCTCCACTTT.

This clone was recorded once. The V call is TRBV6-5, the J call TRBJ2-3; maybe TRBD1 (6 bases). Per germline, CDR1 MNHEY and CDR2 SVGAGI. This CDR3 has 15 amino acids. Trimming pared 5 bases from V and 3 bases from J, leaving 15 bases between. The CDR3: CASSPQGRVTDTQYF. The CDR3 bases are TGTGCCAGCAGTCCACAGGGCCGGGTAACAGATACGCAGTATTTT.

CDR3 residues: CAIFSGTGSYEQYF. The CDR3 DNA follows: TGTGCCATCTTTTCCGGGACAGGGTCCTACGAGCAGTACTTC. The J gene is TRBJ2-7, the V gene TRBV28; TRBD1 matches 9 bases. The CDR3 has 14 amino acids. The ends lost 10 bases at V and 1 base at J; junction bases unmatched: 8. Germline CDR1 reads MDHEN; CDR2 reads SYDVKM. The variable domain in full, with the rest retrieved from reference TRBV28 and TRBJ2-7, is DVKVTQSSRYLVKRTGEKVFLECVQDMDHENMFWYRQDPGLGLRLIYFSYDVKMKEKGDIPEGYSVSREKKERFSLILESASTNQTSMYLCAIFSGTGSYEQYFGPGTRLTVT.

The chain carries TRBV4-2 and TRBJ2-4; possible D gene TRBD1, 6 bases. The CDR3 sequence is 15 residues long. V was shortened by 1 base and J by 3 bases, with 10 bases between the two germline ends. Germline V gene data show CDR1 as LGHNA and CDR2 as YNFKEQ. The CDR3, as DNA: TGTGCCAGCAGCCAAGTGGTAGGGGGCAAAAACATTCAGTACTTC. Translated: CASSQVVGGKNIQYF.

The chain recombines TRBV4-3 with TRBJ1-2; maybe TRBD1 (5 bases). Germline loops: CDR1 LGHNA, CDR2 YSLEER. The ends were cut back, 0 bases at V and 0 bases at J, with 8 bases in the middle. This CDR3 has 15 amino acids. The CDR3 DNA sequence: TGCGCCAGCAGCCAAGAGCTGGGGGCTAACTATGGCTACACCTTC. Amino acid sequence: CASSQELGANYGYTF.

J is TRBJ2-5 and V is TRBV5-1; TRBD2 agrees at 11 bases. The V gene end was trimmed by 3 bases and the J gene end by 2 bases; junction bases not matched to a gene: 6. The CDR3 runs 16 residues. CDR1 SGHRS and CDR2 YFSETQ come from the germline V gene. CDR3 bases: TGCGCCAGCAGCTCCCAACTAGCGGGAGTTCAAGAGACCCAGTACTTC. It is translated as CASSSQLAGVQETQYF.

The V and J genes are TRBV7-9 and TRBJ2-5; D uncertain. This CDR3 is 13 amino acids long. Looked up from germline, CDR1 is SEHNR and CDR2 is FQNEAQ (reference sequence). V lost 2 bases, J lost 5 bases, and 9 bases lay in between. CDR3 amino acids: CASSLPGSETQYF. The CDR3 nucleotides are TGTGCCAGCAGCTTACCCGGGTCCGAGACCCAGTACTTC.

This chain joins TRBV11-3 and TRBJ2-5; D gene uncertain. The CDR3 has 13 residues. From germline, CDR1 is SGHNT and CDR2 YENEEA. The V end lost 2 bases, the J end lost 4 bases, and 8 bases lay between the germline ends. In DNA form, the CDR3 reads TGTGCCAGCAGCTTAAATGGGGTAGAGACCCAGTACTTC. Amino acids: CASSLNGVETQYF. Combining the CDR3 with reference TRBV11-3 and TRBJ2-5 gives the whole variable domain EAGVVQSPRYKIIEKKQPVAFWCNPISGHNTLYWYLQNLGQGPELLIRYENEEAVDDSQLPKDRFSAERLKGVDSTLKIQPAELGDSAVYLCASSLNGVETQYFGPGTRLLVL.

The chain couples TRBV6-1 to TRBJ1-3; the match to TRBD1 covers 7 bases. The CDR3 consists of 14 residues. The V gene end was trimmed by 2 bases and the J gene end by 4 bases; junction bases not matched to a gene: 2. Germline V gene lookup returns CDR1 MNHNS and CDR2 SASEGT. In DNA form, the CDR3 reads TGTGCCAGCAGTGAATTCAGGGGGGGAAACACCATATATTTT. It is translated as CASSEFRGGNTIYF.

The chain combines TRBV6-6 with TRBJ1-3, with D hard to call. From germline, CDR1 is MNHNY and CDR2 SVGAGI (reference sequence). Trimming removed 7 bases at V and 0 bases at J, with 13 bases between. The CDR3 runs to 15 residues. CDR3 nucleotides: TGTGCCAGCACCCTGGACGGAGTCTCTGGAAACACCATATATTTT. Translating it yields CASTLDGVSGNTIYF.

Remarks on this clone: At one boundary the junction diverges from the germline segment, which might be a read error. This chain uses TRBV5-1 with TRBJ2-5; tentatively, D is TRBD2 (6 bases). This CDR3 is built from 14 residues. Germline V gives CDR1 SGHRS, CDR2 YFSETQ. Here the CDR3 reads CASSASDYQETQYF. The DNA of the CDR3 is TGCGCCAGCAGCGCCTCGGACTACCAGGAGACCCAGTACTTC.

CDR3 nucleotides: TGTGCCAGCTCACCAGCGGGACAGGCCTCTGGAAACACCATATATTTT. Encoded protein: CASSPAGQASGNTIYF. The chain has TRBV18 and TRBJ1-3; 8 nucleotides align to TRBD1. The trim removed 2 bases at V and 0 bases at J, leaving 3 bases unmatched. Looked up from germline, CDR1 is KGHSH and CDR2 is LQKENI. This CDR3 comprises 16 residues.

The chain employs TRBV29-1 and TRBJ2-2; D is perhaps TRBD1 (6 bases). The germline gives CDR1 SQVTM, CDR2 ANQGSEA. This CDR3 contains 15 residues. Between the trimmed V and J ends, which lost 4 bases and 0 bases, there was a span of 12 bases. CDR3 nucleotide sequence: TGCAGCGTTGGCGCGACAGGAGCGAACACCGGGGAGCTGTTTTTT. It yields the protein CSVGATGANTGELFF.

This chain connects TRBV30 to TRBJ2-3; 7 nucleotides match TRBD2. Germline CDR1 reads GTSNPN; CDR2 reads SVGIG (reference sequence). CDR3 size: 14 residues. Unmatched junction bases numbered 11, after V lost 6 bases and J lost 5 bases. As DNA, the CDR3 is TGTGCCTGCGGACTAGGAGGGGCCCAAGATACGCAGTATTTT. This gives the protein CACGLGGAQDTQYF.

This clone was picked up one time. The chain uses TRBV6-6 and TRBJ2-5, with D possibly TRBD1 on 6 matching bases. CDR3 length equals 15 residues. Looked up from germline, CDR1 is MNHNY and CDR2 is SVGAGI (reference sequence). V was clipped by 2 bases and J by 2 bases, with 12 bases between them. CDR3 region: CASSYDQGLQETQYF. The CDR3 region has the DNA TGTGCCAGCAGTTACGACCAGGGGTTACAAGAGACCCAGTACTTC.

A few counts support this clone. This chain uses TRBV28 with TRBJ1-5; D gene unclear. The V end lost 10 bases, the J end lost 6 bases, and 22 bases lay between the germline ends. This CDR3 spans 15 amino acids. The V gene's germline CDR1 is MDHEN and CDR2 SYDVKM. The CDR3 DNA follows: TGTGCCACCGACACAACCAATTCCCGCTCTCAGCCCCAGCATTTT. This encodes CATDTTNSRSQPQHF.

The rearrangement links TRBV2 to TRBJ2-5, with a possible D match to TRBD1 (6 bases). Matching the DNA end better, TRBJ2-7 makes the J call doubtful. Germline-derived CDR1 and CDR2 are SNHLY and FYNNEI. The CDR3 is made up of 13 amino acids. Here the CDR3 reads CASRPTGSYEQYF. The CDR3 DNA is TGTGCCAGCAGACCGACAGGCTCCTACGAGCAGTACTTC.

This rearrangement joins TRBV19 to TRBJ1-5; 7 positions match TRBD1. CDR1 is LNHDA and CDR2 is SQIVND in the germline V gene (reference sequence). Unmatched junction bases numbered 7, after V lost 4 bases and J lost 4 bases. The CDR3 totals 15 residues. The CDR3 bases are TGTGCCAGTAGTACTCCGGGACAGTTAAATCAGCCCCAGCATTTT. The encoded protein is CASSTPGQLNQPQHF.

V is TRBV30 and J is TRBJ1-2; a possible D gene is TRBD1 (5 bases). V lost 0 bases, J lost 0 bases, and 8 bases lay in between. The CDR3 is 14 residues long. Germline-derived CDR1 and CDR2 are GTSNPN and SVGIG (reference sequence). The DNA of the CDR3 is TGTGCCTGGAGTGTACAGGTAGCTAACTATGGCTACACCTTC. It is translated as CAWSVQVANYGYTF.

This chain joins TRBV4-3 and TRBJ2-1; D is unclear. There are 14 residues in the CDR3. CDR1 and CDR2 from the germline V gene are LGHNA and YSLEER. V was trimmed by 3 bases and J by 8 bases, leaving 14 bases between them. CDR3 loop: CASSQGHGPYEQFF. CDR3 DNA: TGCGCCAGCAGCCAGGGCCATGGACCCTATGAGCAGTTCTTC.